This TCR beta chain was sequenced for a study of regulatory T cells in long-lasting Graves disease. Findings of the study overall: Persistent disease exhibited a predilection for TRBV28, TRBJ1-2 and TRBJ2-5.

The germline V gene encodes CDR1 MDHEN and CDR2 SYDVKM. With 5 bases removed from V and 1 base from J, the gap between germline ends came to 12 bases. This CDR3 region has 15 residues. Time point reported: persistent/refractory GD, antithyroid drugs over 5 years with positive TRAb. Following extraction of RNA from PBMCs, that RNA was used to make the TCR library. CDR3-region Arm-PCR and iRepertoire HTBI primers produced the TCR beta libraries. One entry per CDR3 protein results from TCRdb running MiXCR on the multiplex PCR reads. The table records some 280,000 distinct CDR3 sequences, around 23% of them present only once. At least ten counts were recorded for this clonotype. Its antigen is not identified.

Sequences were derived from peripheral blood mononuclear cells (PBMCs), sampled when the disease was refractory, from a patient treated with antithyroid drugs. This receptor was taken from a female donor with Graves disease. This chain connects TRBV28 to TRBJ1-5; no reliable D call. CDR3 loop: CASSVRGMSNQPQHF. The CDR3, as DNA: TGTGCCAGCAGTGTTCGCGGCATGAGCAATCAGCCCCAGCATTTT.